What follows describes a single T cell receptor beta chain. With 3 bases removed from V and 6 bases from J, the gap between germline ends came to 12 bases. Germline assignment: CDR1 LNHDA and CDR2 SQIVND (reference sequence). The length of the CDR3 is 14 residues. The sample comes from a study of Ad26.COV2.S vaccination and SARS-CoV-2 variants. Treatment given: about 20 received Ad26.COV2.S at low or high dose, single or two shots; several received placebo; per-sample allocation not given. Each sample was drawn 63 days after the first injection (of vaccine or placebo). Data came from immunoSEQ multiplex PCR; TCRdb stores just in-frame clones and leaves some out. The sample yields fewer than 500,000 clones, approximately 92% seen once.

The input for sequencing was peripheral blood, taken in a trial of Ad26.COV2.S vaccine versus placebo. This receptor was obtained from a person aged 18-60 years who received the Ad26.COV2.S COVID-19 vaccine or a placebo. The V gene is TRBV19, the J gene TRBJ1-5; D is perhaps TRBD1 (6 bases). The CDR3 nucleotides are TGTGCCAGTAGTATCCACAGGGAAAGTCAGCCCCAGCATTTT. It encodes CASSIHRESQPQHF.